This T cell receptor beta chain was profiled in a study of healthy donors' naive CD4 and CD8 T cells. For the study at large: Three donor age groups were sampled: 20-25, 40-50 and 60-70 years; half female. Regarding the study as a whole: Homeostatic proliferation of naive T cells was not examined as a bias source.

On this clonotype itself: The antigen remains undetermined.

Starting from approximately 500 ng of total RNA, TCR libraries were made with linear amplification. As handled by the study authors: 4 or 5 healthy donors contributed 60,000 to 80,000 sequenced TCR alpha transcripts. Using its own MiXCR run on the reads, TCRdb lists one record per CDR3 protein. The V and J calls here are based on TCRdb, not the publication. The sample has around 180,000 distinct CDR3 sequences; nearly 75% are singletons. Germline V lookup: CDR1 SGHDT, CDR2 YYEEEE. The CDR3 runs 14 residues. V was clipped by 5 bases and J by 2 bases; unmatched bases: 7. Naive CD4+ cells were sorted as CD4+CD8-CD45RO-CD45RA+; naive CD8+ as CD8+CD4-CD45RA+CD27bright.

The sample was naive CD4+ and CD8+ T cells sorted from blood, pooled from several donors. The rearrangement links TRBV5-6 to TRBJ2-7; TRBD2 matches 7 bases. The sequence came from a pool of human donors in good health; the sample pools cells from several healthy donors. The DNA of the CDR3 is TGTGCCAGCAGAAAAAGCGGGGAGGCCTACGAGCAGTACTTC. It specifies CASRKSGEAYEQYF.